The source of this TCR beta chain is a study of blood T cell repertoires in COVID-19. V was pared by 8 bases and J by 7 bases, with 15 bases between. CDR3 size: 12 residues. CDR1 is LGHDT, CDR2 YNNKEL, per germline (reference sequence). Profiled with immunoSEQ multiplex PCR; TCRdb holds only in-frame clones, not every one. The table records under 300,000 clones, more than 75% of them present only once. The specimen was PBMCs or T cells enriched from blood (not recorded which). This TCR derives from a woman aged 55-75 years in a cohort exposed to, infected with or recovered from COVID-19 (not recorded which). The rearrangement joins TRBV3-1 (or the pseudogene TRBV3-2) to TRBJ2-7, with a tentative D call TRBD2 (5 bases). The CDR3: CASALPPGEQYF. The CDR3 DNA reads TGTGCCAGCGCACTCCCCCCGGGGGAGCAGTACTTC.